These T cell receptor beta chains were read from a single sample in a study of blood T cell repertoires in COVID-19. The repertoire was sequenced with immunoSEQ multiplex PCR; TCRdb's copy has only in-frame clones and lacks some. The sample comprises 300,000 to 450,000 clones, about 90% of which are singletons, and more than 0.8% rests with the top ten. Sequencing was done on a sample of PBMCs or T cells enriched from blood (not recorded which). The receptor source for this set is a woman in her thirties who had recovered from COVID-19. Both conserved end residues are part of each CDR3. The order of the fields is clone size, D gene, J gene, V gene, CDR3 protein, CDR3 DNA. A D gene is named only where the DNA matches it firmly. Only part of the rows carry a size: once, few, many, or a class if the clone is expanded.

clone_size: .; d_call: TRBD2; j_call: TRBJ2-1; v_call: TRBV12-5; cdr3_aa: CASGLLTGGPVHEQFF; cdr3_nt: TGTGCTAGTGGTTTGTTAACGGGGGGGCCCGTTCATGAGCAGTTCTTC
clone_size: .; d_call: .; j_call: TRBJ2-3; v_call: TRBV5-4; cdr3_aa: CASSSRTSTDTQYF; cdr3_nt: TGTGCCAGCAGCTCCAGGACTAGCACAGATACGCAGTATTTT
clone_size: .; d_call: .; j_call: TRBJ1-6; v_call: TRBV7-9; cdr3_aa: CASSLTPGSYNSPLHF; cdr3_nt: TGTGCCAGCAGCTTAACTCCAGGGTCCTATAATTCACCCCTCCACTTT
clone_size: .; d_call: TRBD1; j_call: TRBJ1-2; v_call: TRBV2; cdr3_aa: CASIGDRNQFGGYTF; cdr3_nt: TGTGCCAGCATAGGGGACAGAAACCAGTTTGGGGGCTACACCTTC
clone_size: .; d_call: TRBD1; j_call: TRBJ2-5; v_call: TRBV11-3; cdr3_aa: CASSEPGQGRGETQYF; cdr3_nt: TGTGCCAGCAGCGAACCGGGACAGGGGCGCGGAGAGACCCAGTACTTC
clone_size: .; d_call: .; j_call: TRBJ1-2; v_call: TRBV28; cdr3_aa: CASKPGGSLGYTF; cdr3_nt: TGTGCCAGCAAGCCGGGAGGCTCGTTGGGCTACACCTTC
clone_size: .; d_call: TRBD1; j_call: TRBJ2-5; v_call: TRBV7-9; cdr3_aa: CASTPPGGEGETQYF; cdr3_nt: TGTGCCAGCACCCCGCCAGGGGGAGAGGGAGAGACCCAGTACTTC
clone_size: .; d_call: .; j_call: TRBJ1-2; v_call: TRBV28; cdr3_aa: CASSSPSAAGGANYGYTF; cdr3_nt: TGTGCCAGCAGTTCCCCATCGGCGGCCGGGGGGGCTAACTATGGCTACACCTTC
clone_size: .; d_call: .; j_call: TRBJ1-2; v_call: TRBV28; cdr3_aa: CASSFDRSNYGYTF; cdr3_nt: TGTGCCAGCAGTTTCGACAGATCTAACTATGGCTACACCTTC
clone_size: once; d_call: .; j_call: TRBJ2-5; v_call: TRBV28; cdr3_aa: CASRRQEETQYF; cdr3_nt: TGTGCCAGCAGAAGACAGGAGGAGACCCAGTACTTC
clone_size: .; d_call: .; j_call: TRBJ1-6; v_call: TRBV14; cdr3_aa: CASSQYRDNSPLHF; cdr3_nt: TGTGCCAGCAGCCAGTACAGAGATAATTCACCCCTCCACTTT
clone_size: .; d_call: .; j_call: TRBJ1-6; v_call: TRBV6-2/TRBV6-3; cdr3_aa: CASSTGTGISYNSPLHF; cdr3_nt: TGTGCCAGCAGTACGGGAACAGGGATCTCCTATAATTCACCCCTCCACTTT
clone_size: .; d_call: .; j_call: TRBJ1-2; v_call: TRBV29-1; cdr3_aa: CSVIRDTFYGYTF; cdr3_nt: TGCAGCGTGATCCGGGACACCTTCTATGGCTACACCTTC
clone_size: .; d_call: TRBD1; j_call: TRBJ2-3; v_call: TRBV29-1; cdr3_aa: CSVTDRGPTDTQYF; cdr3_nt: TGCAGCGTTACGGACAGGGGGCCCACAGATACGCAGTATTTT
clone_size: .; d_call: TRBD1; j_call: TRBJ1-6; v_call: TRBV2; cdr3_aa: CASIVGQGDSPLHF; cdr3_nt: TGTGCCAGCATTGTGGGACAGGGAGATTCACCCCTCCACTTT
clone_size: .; d_call: .; j_call: TRBJ1-2; v_call: TRBV4-3; cdr3_aa: CASSQDFTLSRGYTF; cdr3_nt: TGCGCCAGCAGCCAAGATTTTACGTTAAGCCGGGGCTACACCTTC
clone_size: .; d_call: TRBD1; j_call: TRBJ2-7; v_call: TRBV19; cdr3_aa: CASKIGTGFHEQYF; cdr3_nt: TGTGCCAGTAAAATAGGGACAGGGTTCCACGAGCAGTACTTC
clone_size: .; d_call: TRBD2; j_call: TRBJ2-3; v_call: TRBV3-1/TRBV3-2; cdr3_aa: CASSQLLAGGPGDTQYF; cdr3_nt: TGTGCCAGCAGCCAACTACTAGCGGGGGGGCCTGGAGATACGCAGTATTTT
clone_size: .; d_call: .; j_call: TRBJ1-1; v_call: TRBV5-1; cdr3_aa: CASSFLPGEGTEAFF; cdr3_nt: TGCGCCAGCAGCTTCCTACCGGGTGAGGGCACTGAAGCTTTCTTT
clone_size: .; d_call: .; j_call: TRBJ2-7; v_call: TRBV5-1; cdr3_aa: CASSPTGIEQYF; cdr3_nt: TGCGCCAGCAGCCCTACAGGGATCGAGCAGTACTTC
clone_size: once; d_call: .; j_call: TRBJ1-2; v_call: TRBV25-1; cdr3_aa: CATFSGSPFTNYGYTF; cdr3_nt: TGTGCAACATTTTCGGGAAGCCCCTTCACTAACTATGGCTACACCTTC
clone_size: .; d_call: TRBD1; j_call: TRBJ1-2; v_call: TRBV6-5; cdr3_aa: CASRTGQGAEAF; cdr3_nt: TGTGCCAGCAGAACGGGACAGGGGGCCGAAGCCTTC
clone_size: .; d_call: .; j_call: TRBJ1-1; v_call: TRBV6-5; cdr3_aa: CASRLDGHNQAFF; cdr3_nt: TGTGCCAGCAGACTGGACGGACACAATCAAGCTTTCTTT
clone_size: .; d_call: TRBD2; j_call: TRBJ2-1; v_call: TRBV7-9; cdr3_aa: CASSLVLAGEGNEQFF; cdr3_nt: TGTGCCAGCAGCTTAGTTTTAGCGGGTGAAGGGAATGAGCAGTTCTTC
clone_size: .; d_call: .; j_call: TRBJ1-5; v_call: TRBV28; cdr3_aa: CASSSGGQPQHF; cdr3_nt: TGTGCCAGCAGTTCGGGGGGCCAGCCCCAGCATTTT
clone_size: .; d_call: .; j_call: TRBJ1-5; v_call: TRBV4-1; cdr3_aa: CASSPRPEGNQPQHF; cdr3_nt: TGCGCCAGCAGCCCCAGACCCGAGGGCAATCAGCCCCAGCATTTT
clone_size: once; d_call: TRBD2; j_call: TRBJ2-3; v_call: TRBV6-5; cdr3_aa: CAAGGGGTDTQYF; cdr3_nt: TGTGCCGCTGGCGGGGGAGGCACAGATACGCAGTATTTT
clone_size: few; d_call: TRBD1; j_call: TRBJ1-6; v_call: TRBV7-9; cdr3_aa: CASSLVTGVDSPLHF; cdr3_nt: TGTGCCAGCAGCTTAGTGACAGGGGTGGATTCACCCCTCCACTTT
clone_size: .; d_call: TRBD2; j_call: TRBJ2-3; v_call: TRBV14; cdr3_aa: CASSQPGLAGARSTDTQYF; cdr3_nt: TGTGCCAGCAGCCAACCGGGACTAGCGGGGGCCCGAAGCACAGATACGCAGTATTTT
clone_size: .; d_call: .; j_call: TRBJ1-1; v_call: TRBV19; cdr3_aa: CASSRGRGTAAFF; cdr3_nt: TGTGCCAGTAGTCGGGGCCGGGGGACGGCAGCTTTCTTT
clone_size: few; d_call: .; j_call: TRBJ1-2; v_call: TRBV6-4; cdr3_aa: CASSDPTRRYGYTF; cdr3_nt: TGTGCCAGCAGTGACCCCACAAGGAGATATGGCTACACCTTC
clone_size: .; d_call: TRBD1; j_call: TRBJ2-5; v_call: TRBV5-1; cdr3_aa: CASSAGGQATQETQYF; cdr3_nt: TGCGCCAGCAGCGCAGGGGGACAGGCAACTCAAGAGACCCAGTACTTC
clone_size: .; d_call: TRBD1; j_call: TRBJ2-7; v_call: TRBV5-8; cdr3_aa: CASSPAGTGFGYEQYF; cdr3_nt: TGTGCCAGCAGTCCGGCCGGGACAGGGTTTGGCTACGAGCAGTACTTC
clone_size: .; d_call: .; j_call: TRBJ1-2; v_call: TRBV28; cdr3_aa: CASRRAAGYTF; cdr3_nt: TGTGCCAGCAGGCGGGCGGCTGGCTACACCTTC
clone_size: .; d_call: .; j_call: TRBJ1-4; v_call: TRBV6-5; cdr3_aa: CASWTVPYEKLFF; cdr3_nt: TGTGCCAGCTGGACAGTGCCGTATGAAAAACTGTTTTTT
clone_size: .; d_call: .; j_call: TRBJ1-1; v_call: TRBV10-1; cdr3_aa: CASSESAGAGTEAFF; cdr3_nt: TGCGCCAGCAGTGAGTCGGCGGGGGCAGGGACTGAAGCTTTCTTT
clone_size: few; d_call: .; j_call: TRBJ1-6; v_call: TRBV14; cdr3_aa: CASSRSLRPLHF; cdr3_nt: TGTGCCAGCAGCCGAAGTCTTAGACCCCTCCACTTT
clone_size: few; d_call: TRBD1; j_call: TRBJ2-2; v_call: TRBV19; cdr3_aa: CASSIQGDRDTGELFF; cdr3_nt: TGTGCCAGTAGTATACAGGGGGACAGGGACACCGGGGAGCTGTTTTTT
clone_size: .; d_call: .; j_call: TRBJ1-2; v_call: TRBV7-9; cdr3_aa: CASSLTDRNGYTF; cdr3_nt: TGTGCCAGCAGCTTAACAGACAGGAATGGCTACACCTTC
clone_size: .; d_call: TRBD1; j_call: TRBJ1-6; v_call: TRBV6-2/TRBV6-3; cdr3_aa: CASSYKGGNSPLHF; cdr3_nt: TGTGCCAGCAGTTACAAAGGGGGCAATTCACCCCTCCACTTT
clone_size: once; d_call: .; j_call: TRBJ2-7; v_call: TRBV13; cdr3_aa: CASSFSGIAATGEQYF; cdr3_nt: TGTGCCAGCAGCTTTTCCGGGATAGCGGCCACGGGCGAGCAGTACTTC
clone_size: .; d_call: TRBD1; j_call: TRBJ1-3; v_call: TRBV19; cdr3_aa: CASAGTGGYGNTIYF; cdr3_nt: TGTGCCAGCGCCGGGACAGGGGGCTATGGAAACACCATATATTTT
clone_size: .; d_call: TRBD2; j_call: TRBJ2-1; v_call: TRBV30; cdr3_aa: CAWVTLAGGYNEQFF; cdr3_nt: TGTGCCTGGGTTACACTAGCGGGGGGCTACAATGAGCAGTTCTTC
clone_size: .; d_call: .; j_call: TRBJ1-5; v_call: TRBV28; cdr3_aa: CASRSPSRVLQPQHF; cdr3_nt: TGTGCCAGCAGATCGCCTTCCAGGGTATTACAGCCCCAGCATTTT
clone_size: .; d_call: .; j_call: TRBJ1-2; v_call: TRBV23-1; cdr3_aa: CASSPPPRGLISYTF; cdr3_nt: TGCGCCAGCAGCCCACCCCCCAGGGGCCTTATAAGCTACACCTTC
clone_size: .; d_call: .; j_call: TRBJ1-2; v_call: TRBV19; cdr3_aa: CASSIGGLTDGYTF; cdr3_nt: TGTGCCAGTAGTATCGGAGGGCTCACGGATGGCTACACCTTC
clone_size: .; d_call: .; j_call: TRBJ2-6; v_call: TRBV5-5; cdr3_aa: CASKEGSSGANVLTF; cdr3_nt: TGTGCCAGCAAAGAGGGTAGCAGCGGGGCCAACGTCCTGACTTTC
clone_size: .; d_call: .; j_call: TRBJ1-1; v_call: TRBV5-1; cdr3_aa: CASSGDRGSNTEAFF; cdr3_nt: TGCGCCAGCAGCGGGGACCGGGGGTCCAACACTGAAGCTTTCTTT
clone_size: .; d_call: TRBD1; j_call: TRBJ2-5; v_call: TRBV5-1; cdr3_aa: CASSPRTGQGETQYF; cdr3_nt: TGCGCCAGCAGCCCCAGGACAGGGCAGGGGGAGACCCAGTACTTC
clone_size: .; d_call: .; j_call: TRBJ1-1; v_call: TRBV2; cdr3_aa: CASSKLGRNTEAFF; cdr3_nt: TGTGCCAGCAGTAAACTAGGGAGGAACACTGAAGCTTTCTTT
clone_size: .; d_call: TRBD1; j_call: TRBJ1-5; v_call: TRBV19; cdr3_aa: CASSIQGQGIQPQHF; cdr3_nt: TGTGCCAGTAGTATCCAGGGACAGGGGATTCAGCCCCAGCATTTT
clone_size: .; d_call: TRBD1; j_call: TRBJ1-6; v_call: TRBV28; cdr3_aa: CASSVQGMNSPLHF; cdr3_nt: TGTGCCAGCAGTGTACAGGGGATGAATTCACCCCTCCACTTT
clone_size: .; d_call: .; j_call: TRBJ2-7; v_call: TRBV2; cdr3_aa: CASSPSPFYEQYF; cdr3_nt: TGTGCCAGCAGTCCCAGTCCCTTCTACGAGCAGTACTTC
clone_size: .; d_call: .; j_call: TRBJ1-2; v_call: TRBV28; cdr3_aa: CASSLPNRGGGGYTF; cdr3_nt: TGTGCCAGCAGTTTACCGAACAGAGGGGGTGGTGGCTACACCTTC
clone_size: once; d_call: TRBD1; j_call: TRBJ1-1; v_call: TRBV29-1; cdr3_aa: CSVNPGGMAEAFF; cdr3_nt: TGCAGCGTCAACCCAGGGGGAATGGCTGAAGCTTTCTTT